Sequencing of this T cell receptor (beta chain) was carried out in a study of blood T cell repertoires in COVID-19. Background on the study: The United States, Italy and Spain were the sources of the acute and convalescent COVID-19 samples. Sources were T cells, B-cell-depleted T cells, or PBMCs; the material itself was cDNA or gDNA.

Original methodology: Estimation of nucleated cell counts was performed using reference gene primer amplification. Using immunoSEQ multiplex PCR, the repertoire was profiled, and TCRdb retains in-frame clones only, with some absent. V, J and clone size are taken as reported in that table, and D and trimming were inferred from the DNA itself. This sample yields over 45,000 clones, of which 80% to 90% are seen a single time; about 5% belongs to the top ten. CDR1 and CDR2 from the germline V gene are SGHVS and FQNEAQ. Between the trimmed V and J ends, which lost 7 bases and 4 bases, there was a span of 17 bases. This CDR3 region has 16 residues.

Sequencing used peripheral blood. This chain uses TRBV7-8 with TRBJ1-6, with D maybe TRBD1 (6 bases). The TCR originated in a human donor in a cohort sampled during active COVID-19. CDR3 bases: TGTGCCAGCACCCCCCCCGGACAGCCTTATAATTCACCCCTCCACTTT. Protein product: CASTPPGQPYNSPLHF.